Each of the 16 T cell receptor beta chains below was sequenced from the same sample in a study of cytomegalovirus exposure and HLA in healthy donors. Vbeta (60) and Jbeta (13) primers were used in the PCR. Clones were read by immunoSEQ multiplex PCR, and TCRdb kept only the in-frame ones, dropping some. The top ten clones hold less than 1.3% of a sample with around 190,000 clones, approximately 86% of them seen once. The sequenced sample consisted of PBMCs. The source of these receptors is a boy younger than 10 in good health and CMV-seronegative.

This chain links TRBV20-1 with TRBJ2-3; D is unclear. The CDR3 is 10 residues long. The germline V gene has CDR1 DFQATT and CDR2 SNEGSKA (reference sequence). Trimming shortened V by 5 bases and J by 8 bases, and 8 bases separated the two germline ends. Here the CDR3 reads CSAYDTTQYF. The CDR3 nucleotides read TGCAGTGCTTATGACACTACGCAGTATTTT.

The CDR3 reads CAWSVKQGRTYEAFF. The CDR3 nucleotides read TGTGCCTGGAGTGTTAAACAGGGCCGCACTTATGAAGCTTTCTTT. The V and J genes are TRBV30 and TRBJ1-1, with D perhaps TRBD1 (6 bases). Trimming took 0 bases from V and 7 from J, leaving 18 bases between them. The CDR3 length is 15 residues. Germline V gene lookup returns CDR1 GTSNPN and CDR2 SVGIG (reference sequence).

This chain links TRBV25-1 with TRBJ1-6; D is undetermined. Germline-derived CDR1 and CDR2 are MGHDK and SYGVNS. Deletions cut 3 bases from V and 10 bases from J, with 7 bases between. The CDR3 loop spans 12 amino acids. CDR3 DNA sequence: TGTGCCAGCAGTGATTACCGGTCACCCCTCCACTTT. This codes for CASSDYRSPLHF.

This rearrangement joins TRBV27 to TRBJ2-1; TRBD2 agrees at 9 bases. CDR1 MNHEY and CDR2 SMNVEV come from the germline V gene (reference sequence). CDR3 length equals 15 residues. With V trimmed by 5 bases and J by 5 bases, 7 bases remained unmatched. CDR3 bases: TGTGCCAGCAGTCCTCGACTAGCGGCGGACAATGAGCAGTTCTTC. Translating it yields CASSPRLAADNEQFF.

The chain couples TRBV2 to TRBJ1-2; TRBD1 matches 8 bases. The CDR3 contains 13 residues. In germline, CDR1 is SNHLY, CDR2 FYNNEI. Trimming removed 4 bases from V and 7 bases from J; junction bases left unmatched: 5. Here the CDR3 reads CASSAPGGGGYTF. In DNA, the CDR3 is TGTGCCAGCAGTGCACCAGGGGGCGGTGGCTACACCTTC.

The chain joins TRBV5-1 to TRBJ1-1; D may be TRBD1 (6 bases). CDR3 length: 15 residues. Trimming left V 0 bases short and J 6 bases short, with 15 bases between. Germline loops: CDR1 SGHRS, CDR2 YFSETQ. The CDR3 loop is CASSLGSRGFAEAFF. In nucleotides, the CDR3 is TGCGCCAGCAGCTTGGGCTCCAGGGGTTTCGCTGAAGCTTTCTTT. The variable domain in full, with the rest retrieved from reference TRBV5-1 and TRBJ1-1, is KAGVTQTPRYLIKTRGQQVTLSCSPISGHRSVSWYQQTPGQGLQFLFEYFSETQRNKGNFPGRFSGRQFSNSRSEMNVSTLELGDSALYLCASSLGSRGFAEAFFGQGTRLTVV.

The chain employs TRBV27 and TRBJ2-2; 7 bases align to TRBD1. J lost 6 bases, V lost 8 bases, and 21 bases had no gene match. In germline, CDR1 is MNHEY, CDR2 SMNVEV (reference sequence). This CDR3 is built from 18 residues. CDR3 protein: CASCQPPSTGVGAGELFF. The CDR3 DNA sequence: TGTGCCAGCTGCCAACCCCCCTCTACAGGGGTGGGAGCCGGGGAGCTGTTTTTT.

This chain uses TRBV9 with TRBJ2-7, with D possibly matching TRBD2 (5 bases). V dropped 4 bases and J dropped 0 bases, with 11 bases sitting between them. CDR1 is SGDLS and CDR2 is YYNGEE in the germline V gene. CDR3 size: 14 residues. CDR3 DNA sequence: TGTGCCAGCAGCCCGACTATAATCTCCTACGAGCAGTACTTC. Protein: CASSPTIISYEQYF.

In this sample, this clone turned up once. This rearrangement joins TRBV7-8 to TRBJ1-1; the match to TRBD1 covers 9 bases. Losses at the gene ends were 7 bases for V and 1 base for J; bases not matched to a gene: 16. There are 18 residues in the CDR3. Germline loops: CDR1 SGHVS, CDR2 FQNEAQ. The CDR3 region is CASINSPTPGQGNTEAFF. CDR3 in DNA: TGTGCCAGCATCAATTCACCCACACCGGGACAGGGGAACACTGAAGCTTTCTTT.

The chain uses TRBV7-6 and TRBJ1-5, with D perhaps TRBD1 (5 bases). Germline CDR1 and CDR2: SGHVS and FNYEAQ. Trimming took 1 base from V and 5 from J, leaving 12 bases between them. The CDR3 loop spans 15 amino acids. This CDR3 reads CASSLEAGGDQPQHF. The CDR3 DNA reads as TGTGCCAGCAGCTTAGAGGCGGGGGGAGATCAGCCCCAGCATTTT.

The genes are TRBV29-1 and TRBJ2-2; the match to TRBD2 covers 11 bases. The V gene end was trimmed by 3 bases and the J gene end by 12 bases; junction bases not matched to a gene: 9. This CDR3 contains 14 residues. Germline values: CDR1 SQVTM, CDR2 ANQGSEA. CDR3 residues: CSVELAGGLRKLFF. Here the CDR3 DNA reads TGCAGCGTTGAGTTAGCGGGAGGGCTTAGGAAGCTGTTTTTT.

The genes are TRBV30 and TRBJ1-1, with 7 bases that match TRBD1. Trimming took 6 bases from V and 7 from J; bases not matched to a gene: 5. CDR3 length equals 11 residues. Germline CDR1 is GTSNPN and CDR2 is SVGIG (reference sequence). CDR3 protein: CACKGQIEAFF. The CDR3 DNA reads TGTGCCTGCAAGGGACAGATTGAAGCTTTCTTT.

This clone was seen a handful of times. The CDR3 DNA is TGTGCCAGCAGCTTGGCCGGCACCGGGGAGCTGTTTTTT. This gives the protein CASSLAGTGELFF. The V and J genes are TRBV5-6 and TRBJ2-2; D not resolved. Trimming cost V 0 bases and J 4 bases, with 4 bases left between them. CDR1 is SGHDT and CDR2 is YYEEEE in the germline V gene. This CDR3 comprises 13 residues.

With regard to this clone: Different DNA sequences within this sample yield the same CDR3. This chain joins TRBV6-5 and TRBJ1-2; D is possibly TRBD1 (5 bases). The CDR3 spans 13 residues. Trimming stripped 8 bases from V and 4 bases from J, with 14 bases between. Germline CDR1 reads MNHEY; CDR2 reads SVGAGI. The CDR3 DNA sequence: TGTGCCAGCTCTACTGGGGGGGGCTATGGCTACACCTTC. This gives the protein CASSTGGGYGYTF.

The genes are TRBV5-1 and TRBJ1-4; the match to TRBD1 covers 8 bases. Looked up from germline, CDR1 is SGHRS and CDR2 is YFSETQ. The CDR3 contains 14 residues. V lost 2 bases, J lost 6 bases, and 3 bases stayed unmatched. CDR3 coding DNA: TGCGCCAGCAGCTTCGACAGGGGTGATGAAAAACTGTTTTTT. Amino acid sequence: CASSFDRGDEKLFF.

The rearrangement links TRBV6-6 to TRBJ2-7, with D unclear. Germline values: CDR1 MNHNY, CDR2 SVGAGI (reference sequence). Trimming left V 5 bases short and J 6 bases short, with 11 bases between. This CDR3 region has 12 residues. CDR3 bases: TGTGCCAGCAGTCCTACCCCCGGCGAGCAGTACTTC. This translates into CASSPTPGEQYF.